The next 19 T cell receptor beta chains were all read from a single sample in a study of cytomegalovirus exposure and HLA in healthy donors. 60 Vbeta and 13 Jbeta primers were used in PCR. Measured with immunoSEQ multiplex PCR; TCRdb has only the in-frame clones, and not every one. The sample holds 140,000 to 150,000 clones, around a tenth seen once. Source material: PBMCs. The receptors shown here come from a middle-aged man in good health and CMV-seronegative.

V and J are TRBV28 and TRBJ1-2; D is unclear. Trimming took off 5 bases at V and 4 bases at J, with 14 bases between the two ends. CDR1 is MDHEN and CDR2 is SYDVKM in the germline V gene. This CDR3 has 14 amino acids. The CDR3 spells CASSQAKPPYGYTF. For the CDR3, the DNA is TGTGCCAGCAGTCAAGCTAAACCGCCCTATGGCTACACCTTC.

This clone turned up a few times. The V gene is TRBV28, the J gene TRBJ1-2; D is ambiguous. Germline CDR1 MDHEN, CDR2 SYDVKM. The ends were cut back, 3 bases at V and 4 bases at J, with 6 bases in the middle. The CDR3 has 12 amino acids. The CDR3 DNA sequence: TGTGCCAGCAGTTTGAGCGCCTATGGCTACACCTTC. Translation gives CASSLSAYGYTF.

For this clone: The conserved closing phenylalanine or tryptophan is absent in this CDR3, likely reflecting a read error. The gene calls are TRBV2 and TRBJ2-3; 9 bases agree with TRBD2. V lost 3 bases to trimming and J lost 4 bases; unmatched junction nucleotides: 8. Germline-derived CDR1 and CDR2 are SNHLY and FYNNEI. This CDR3 has 16 residues. CDR3: CASSDSSGSRSDTQYV. The CDR3 DNA sequence: TGTGCCAGCAGTGATAGTAGCGGGAGTAGGTCAGATACGCAGTATGTT.

A few counts support this clone. The chain combines TRBV28 with TRBJ1-1, with D possibly matching TRBD1 (6 bases). Germline values: CDR1 MDHEN, CDR2 SYDVKM. V was shortened by 7 bases and J by 3 bases, with 9 bases between the two germline ends. The CDR3 consists of 12 residues. CDR3 in amino acids: CASTTGHTEAFF. CDR3 sequence (DNA): TGTGCCAGCACGACAGGCCACACTGAAGCTTTCTTT.

This clone was counted a single time. The V and J genes are TRBV6-5 and TRBJ1-2, with a tentative D call TRBD1 (6 bases). Per the germline V gene, CDR1 is MNHEY and CDR2 is SVGAGI. Trimming left V 5 bases short and J 3 bases short, with 10 bases between. There are 13 residues in the CDR3. CDR3: CASSEGGDYGYTF. The CDR3, as DNA: TGTGCCAGCAGTGAAGGGGGGGACTATGGCTACACCTTC.

This clone occurred a few times. The chain carries TRBV18 and TRBJ1-5; 9 nucleotides match TRBD1. The CDR3 totals 16 residues. V shed 4 bases, J shed 6 bases, and the junction held 10 bases outside the gene matches. CDR1 is KGHSH, CDR2 LQKENI, per germline. The CDR3: CASSLIKQGASQPQHF. The CDR3, as DNA: TGTGCCAGCTCACTAATAAAACAGGGGGCAAGTCAGCCCCAGCATTTT.

This clone was detected a few times. The CDR3 sequence is CAAGGPSSGNTIYF. Written as DNA, the CDR3 is TGTGCCGCGGGAGGGCCCTCCTCTGGAAACACCATATATTTT. The rearrangement links TRBV6-1 to TRBJ1-3; D not resolved. This CDR3 contains 14 residues. Germline CDR1 and CDR2: MNHNS and SASEGT. Deletions cut 11 bases from V and 0 bases from J, with 14 bases between.

V is TRBV18 and J is TRBJ1-6; a possible D gene is TRBD1 (6 bases). Germline-derived CDR1 and CDR2 are KGHSH and LQKENI. Trimming took 6 bases from V and 10 from J, leaving 16 bases between them. The CDR3 is 14 amino acids. The CDR3 DNA reads TGTGCCAGCTCCCGACAGGCCGTCGGATCACCCCTCCACTTT. Translating it yields CASSRQAVGSPLHF.

This clone was picked up a small number of times. V is TRBV30 and J is TRBJ2-3, with 8 bases fitting TRBD2. The CDR3 runs 13 residues. From germline, CDR1 is GTSNPN and CDR2 SVGIG (reference sequence). J gave up 14 bases and V 1 base, and 11 bases lay outside the gene matches. CDR3 coding DNA: TGTGCCTGGAGTGCTCCTTCGGGGGGGGTGGGGTATTTT. It is translated as CAWSAPSGGVGYF.

This sequence joins TRBV11-3 and TRBJ1-1, with D possibly TRBD1 on 5 matching bases. CDR1 is SGHNT, CDR2 YENEEA, per germline. The length of the CDR3 is 16 residues. Trimming took off 2 bases at V and 3 bases at J, with 16 bases between the two ends. CDR3 loop: CASSLTQGGVYTEAFF. The CDR3 region has the DNA TGTGCCAGCAGCTTAACCCAGGGAGGGGTATACACTGAAGCTTTCTTT.

This clone was counted a few times. The V call is TRBV25-1, the J call TRBJ2-7; D is uncertain. Germline loops: CDR1 MGHDK, CDR2 SYGVNS. CDR3 length: 12 residues. Trimming shortened V by 7 bases and J by 5 bases, and 12 bases separated the two germline ends. CDR3 DNA sequence: TGTGCCAGCAAGCAGGCTTCGAACGAGCAGTACTTC. Translating it yields CASKQASNEQYF.

This clone was counted only a few times. The rearrangement joins TRBV5-4 to TRBJ1-6; D is unclear. The CDR3 contains 15 residues. Germline-derived CDR1 and CDR2 are SGHNT and YYREEE (reference sequence). V lost 0 bases, J lost 9 bases, and 13 bases lay in between. CDR3 sequence (DNA): TGTGCCAGCAGCTTGGCCCCTATCTCGGGTTCACCCCTCCACTTT. This gives the protein CASSLAPISGSPLHF.

In this sample, this clone turned up a few times. The rearrangement uses TRBV2 and TRBJ1-4; 12 positions agree with TRBD1. This CDR3 spans 17 amino acids. The ends lost 5 bases at V and 8 bases at J; junction bases unmatched: 12. Per germline, CDR1 SNHLY and CDR2 FYNNEI. The chain's CDR3 is CASSWGTGGGRREKLFF. DNA of the CDR3: TGTGCCAGCAGTTGGGGGACAGGGGGCGGAAGGAGAGAAAAACTGTTTTTT.

The rearrangement links TRBV6-5 to TRBJ2-3; D is ambiguous. The CDR3 is 13 amino acids. V was trimmed by 6 bases and J by 1 base, leaving 8 bases between them. Germline V gene sequence: CDR1 MNHEY, CDR2 SVGAGI. The CDR3: CASSRSGTDTQYF. CDR3 coding DNA: TGTGCCAGCAGCCGATCGGGCACAGATACGCAGTATTTT.

This chain joins TRBV27 and TRBJ2-6, with D hard to call. The germline gives CDR1 MNHEY, CDR2 SMNVEV (reference sequence). The CDR3 is made up of 14 amino acids. Trimming left V 8 bases short and J 0 bases short, with 8 bases between. The CDR3 sequence is CASQMSSGANVLTF. CDR3 bases: TGTGCCAGCCAAATGAGCTCTGGGGCCAACGTCCTGACTTTC. The full variable domain, rest sourced from reference TRBV27 and TRBJ2-6, is EAQVTQNPRYLITVTGKKLTVTCSQNMNHEYMSWYRQDPGLGLRQIYYSMNVEVTDKGDVPEGYKVSRKEKRNFPLILESPSPNQTSLYFCASQMSSGANVLTFGAGSRLTVL.

The rearrangement joins TRBV14 to TRBJ1-1, with TRBD1 as a possible D gene (6 bases). CDR3 length: 15 residues. Germline CDR1 reads SGHDN; CDR2 reads FVKESK. Trimming cost V 3 bases and J 3 bases, with 14 bases left between them. The DNA for the CDR3 is TGTGCCAGCAGCCATAATTTGGGGGCGTACACTGAAGCTTTCTTT. Its translation: CASSHNLGAYTEAFF.

The chain uses TRBV28 and TRBJ2-7; 8 nucleotides match TRBD2. Unmatched junction bases numbered 14, after V lost 6 bases and J lost 7 bases. The germline V gene encodes CDR1 MDHEN and CDR2 SYDVKM. CDR3 length: 15 amino acids. CDR3 protein: CASSSGGSGSREQYF. DNA for the CDR3: TGTGCCAGCAGCTCCGGAGGCAGCGGGAGCCGAGAGCAGTACTTC.

This clone was found a few times. The rearrangement links TRBV30 to TRBJ1-5, with D perhaps matching TRBD1 (6 bases). Germline CDR1 GTSNPN, CDR2 SVGIG (reference sequence). V lost 8 bases and J lost 0, with 14 bases in between. The CDR3 has 14 amino acids. This CDR3 is CAGKQGYSNQPQHF. CDR3 in DNA: TGTGCCGGTAAACAGGGTTATAGCAATCAGCCCCAGCATTTT.

This clone was found a few times. The CDR3 reads CSVALTSGSYEQYF. The CDR3, as DNA: TGCAGCGTTGCCCTGACTAGCGGGAGCTACGAGCAGTACTTC. This chain links TRBV29-1 with TRBJ2-7, with 12 bases fitting TRBD2. Germline V gene sequence: CDR1 SQVTM, CDR2 ANQGSEA. The CDR3 totals 14 residues. Germline trimming cut 4 bases from V and 3 bases from J; bases unmatched to any gene: 4.